What follows describes a single TCR beta chain. Its antigen remains unknown. This CDR3 has 16 amino acids. V dropped 3 bases and J dropped 7; count of bases not matched to a gene: 10. Germline-derived CDR1 and CDR2 are MNHEY and SVGAGI. This specimen comes from a study of graft-versus-host responses after intestinal transplantation. Overall study results and limits: Recipient marrow harbored GvH clones, some of which surfaced first in ileum or blood. High graft-versus-host to host-versus-graft clonal ratios were found in allografts of patients who had graft-donor T cell macrochimerism.

The repertoire was sequenced with immunoSEQ multiplex PCR; TCRdb's copy has only in-frame clones and lacks some. The table lists about 9,600 clones, approximately 86% of them singletons. From the graft tissue, intraepithelial and lamina propria lymphocytes were released through processing. Sample: ileum tissue, taken around 700 days after intestinal transplantation. This sequence originates from a human patient who received an intestinal transplant, so some T cells may come from the graft donor. This chain uses TRBV6-5 with TRBJ1-3; 9 bases agree with TRBD1. CDR3 region: CASSYGLGTGHNTIYF. The CDR3 coding sequence is TGTGCCAGCAGTTATGGTCTGGGGACAGGGCATAACACCATATATTTT.